These T cell receptor beta chains were read from a single sample in a study of blood T cell repertoires in COVID-19. Sequenced by immunoSEQ multiplex PCR; TCRdb stores in-frame clones only, minus some. The sample carries about 26,000 clones, about nine tenths recorded once. The specimen sequenced was peripheral blood. These receptors were collected from a human donor in a cohort sampled during active COVID-19. Each CDR3 is given with its conserved first and last residue. A D gene is named only where the DNA matches it firmly. Rows give clone size only sometimes, using once, few, many, or a class for an expanded clone.

len	d_gene	v_gene	j_gene	abundance	CDR3nt	CDR3aa
16	-	TRBV11-2	TRBJ1-1	-	TGTGCCAGCAGCTACCCGGCCAGGGCGGCGAACACTGAAGCTTTCTTT	CASSYPARAANTEAFF
15	-	TRBV6-5	TRBJ1-2	-	TGTGCCAGCAGCGGCGGGGCCGCGGGGCACTATGGCTACACCTTC	CASSGGAAGHYGYTF
14	TRBD2	TRBV4-3	TRBJ2-3	-	TGCGCCAGCAGCCAAAGTGGGAGGGCAGATACGCAGTATTTT	CASSQSGRADTQYF
12	-	TRBV29-1	TRBJ1-3	-	TGCAGCGTTGGGCACTCTGGAAACACCATATATTTT	CSVGHSGNTIYF
16	TRBD2	TRBV5-1	TRBJ2-1	-	TGCGCCAGCAGCCTGGGACTAGCGGGGGGATACAATGAGCAGTTCTTC	CASSLGLAGGYNEQFF
18	TRBD2	TRBV5-6	TRBJ2-5	-	TGTGCCAGCAGCCCCCCGGGACTAGCGGGGGGCCTCCAAGAGACCCAGTACTTC	CASSPPGLAGGLQETQYF
13	-	TRBV10-3	TRBJ2-2	once	TGTGCCATCAGTCCAGGGTCCACCGGGGAGCTGTTTTTT	CAISPGSTGELFF
17	TRBD1	TRBV6-6	TRBJ1-5	-	TGTGCCAGCAGTCGACAGGGAAGGTCCCGAGTCAATCAGCCCCAGCATTTT	CASSRQGRSRVNQPQHF
14	-	TRBV6-5	TRBJ1-3	-	TGTGCCAGCGGACCAGGGGCCTCTGGAAACACCATATATTTT	CASGPGASGNTIYF
16	-	TRBV7-8	TRBJ1-6	-	TGTGCCAGCAGCCCCCCTGGAACAGGGTATAATTCACCCCTCCACTTT	CASSPPGTGYNSPLHF
11	-	TRBV20-1	TRBJ2-3	-	TGCAGTGCTAGCCGGGTGGATACGCAGTATTTT	CSASRVDTQYF
13	-	TRBV2	TRBJ1-2	-	TGTGCCAGTTCCTACAGATTTAACTATGGCTACACCTTC	CASSYRFNYGYTF
16	-	TRBV5-4	TRBJ1-4	-	TGTGCCAGCAGCTTGTTTCAGGGCGGAGGGAATGAAAAACTGTTTTTT	CASSLFQGGGNEKLFF
15	TRBD1	TRBV19	TRBJ2-1	-	TGTGCCAGTAGTAGAGCAGGGGGCCCACCTAATGAGCAGTTCTTC	CASSRAGGPPNEQFF
15	TRBD2	TRBV5-1	TRBJ2-7	-	TGCGCCAGCAGCGTCGGGACTAGCGGGTCCTACGAGCAGTACTTC	CASSVGTSGSYEQYF
12	-	TRBV19	TRBJ1-2	-	TGTGCCAGTAGCACGGTTAGCTATGGCTACACCTTC	CASSTVSYGYTF
17	TRBD2	TRBV18	TRBJ2-3	-	TGTGCCAGCTCATCGGGGACTAGCGGGAGACGCACAGATACGCAGTATTTT	CASSSGTSGRRTDTQYF
14	TRBD1	TRBV6-5	TRBJ1-6	-	TGTGCCAGCAGTCCGGGACAGAATAATTCACCCCTCCACTTT	CASSPGQNNSPLHF
15	-	TRBV2	TRBJ2-2	-	TGTGCCAGCAGTGTATCGGGGTCGGGCACCGGGGAGCTGTTTTTT	CASSVSGSGTGELFF
15	-	TRBV29-1	TRBJ1-4	-	TGCAGCGTTGTGGGGGGGCGCGGGGCTAATGAAAAACTGTTTTTT	CSVVGGRGANEKLFF
15	-	TRBV15	TRBJ2-1	-	TGTGCCACCAGCAGTCTCCAGGGCATCTACAATGAGCAGTTCTTC	CATSSLQGIYNEQFF
14	-	TRBV4-1	TRBJ1-4	-	TGCGCCAGCAGCCAAACCGGACTGGTCGAAAAACTGTTTTTT	CASSQTGLVEKLFF
15	TRBD1	TRBV28	TRBJ2-4	-	TGTGCCAGCAGTTTCCGGGGGACAGGGGGCGACATTCAGTACTTC	CASSFRGTGGDIQYF
15	TRBD2	TRBV6-5	TRBJ2-3	once	TGTGCCAGCAGTCTAGCGGGGACTAGCACAGATACGCAGTATTTT	CASSLAGTSTDTQYF
16	-	TRBV13	TRBJ2-2	-	TGTGCCAGCAGCTTCCGAGGGCGGGAGAACACCGGGGAGCTGTTTTTT	CASSFRGRENTGELFF
16	TRBD2	TRBV19	TRBJ2-3	-	TGTGCCAGTAGTGCCCCCCTAGCGGGGAGCACAGATACGCAGTATTTT	CASSAPLAGSTDTQYF
13	-	TRBV5-1	TRBJ2-7	-	TGCGCCAGCACTCAAAACCAGGGCTACGAGCAGTACTTC	CASTQNQGYEQYF
18	TRBD1	TRBV15	TRBJ2-1	-	TGTGCCACCAGCAGAGGGGCCCCGACAGGGGTAGGCGACAATGAGCAGTTCTTC	CATSRGAPTGVGDNEQFF
14	-	TRBV7-2	TRBJ2-7	-	TGTGCCAGCAGCTTAGCGGGGAGCTCCTACGAGCAGTACTTC	CASSLAGSSYEQYF